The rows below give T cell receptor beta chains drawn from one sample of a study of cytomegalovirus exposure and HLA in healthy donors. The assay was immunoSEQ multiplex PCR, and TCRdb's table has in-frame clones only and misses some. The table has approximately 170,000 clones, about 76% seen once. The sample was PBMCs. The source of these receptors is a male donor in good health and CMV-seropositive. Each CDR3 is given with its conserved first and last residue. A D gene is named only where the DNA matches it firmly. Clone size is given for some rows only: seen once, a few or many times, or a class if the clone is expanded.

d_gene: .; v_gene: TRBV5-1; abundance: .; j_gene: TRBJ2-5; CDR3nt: TGCGCCAGCAGCTTGGACGGCAGCGCAGAGACCCAGTACTTC; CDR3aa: CASSLDGSAETQYF
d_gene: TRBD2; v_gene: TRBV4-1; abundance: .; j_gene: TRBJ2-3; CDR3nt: TGCGCCAGCAGCCAACTAGCGGGGGCCCGCACAGATACGCAGTATTTT; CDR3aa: CASSQLAGARTDTQYF
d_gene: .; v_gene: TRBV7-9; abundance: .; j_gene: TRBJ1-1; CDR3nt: TGTGCCAGCAGCCCGACAGTAGGGGTGAACACTGAAGCTTTCTTT; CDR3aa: CASSPTVGVNTEAFF
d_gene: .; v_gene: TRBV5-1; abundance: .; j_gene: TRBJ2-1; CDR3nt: TGCGCCAGCAGCTTGGAAGCAGGTTACTCCTACAATGAGCAGTTCTTC; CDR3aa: CASSLEAGYSYNEQFF
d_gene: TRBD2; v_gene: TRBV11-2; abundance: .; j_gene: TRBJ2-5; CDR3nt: TGTGCCAGCAGCTTCGGGGGGGCAGAGACCCAGTACTTC; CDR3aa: CASSFGGAETQYF
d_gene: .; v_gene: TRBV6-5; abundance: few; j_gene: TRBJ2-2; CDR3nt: TGTGCCAGCAGTCCGGTTGGGACTCCCGCCGGGGAGCTGTTTTTT; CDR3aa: CASSPVGTPAGELFF
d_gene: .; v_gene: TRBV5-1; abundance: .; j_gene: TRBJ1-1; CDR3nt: TGCGCCAGCGGCCCCGGGACACTGAACACTGAAGCTTTCTTT; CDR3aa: CASGPGTLNTEAFF
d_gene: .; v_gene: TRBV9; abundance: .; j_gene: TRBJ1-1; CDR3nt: TGTGCCAGCAGCCCATCACAGGGCCCTCGCTTT; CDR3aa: CASSPSQGPRF
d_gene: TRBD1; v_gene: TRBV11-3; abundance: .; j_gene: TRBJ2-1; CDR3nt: TGTGCCAGCAGCACGGACAGGGAACCCCCTCCCTACAATGAGCAGTTCTTC; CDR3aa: CASSTDREPPPYNEQFF
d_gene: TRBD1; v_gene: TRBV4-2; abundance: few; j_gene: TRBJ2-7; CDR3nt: TGTGCCAGCAGCCACAAGATTGGGACAGGGGTCGACGAGCAGTACTTC; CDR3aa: CASSHKIGTGVDEQYF
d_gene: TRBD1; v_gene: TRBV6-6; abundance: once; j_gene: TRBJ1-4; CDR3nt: TGTGCCAGCTCCAGGGGGTCTACTAATGAAAAACTGTTTTTT; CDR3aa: CASSRGSTNEKLFF
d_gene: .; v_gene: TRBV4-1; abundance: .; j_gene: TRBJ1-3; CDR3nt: TGCGCCAGCAGCCCGGTCTACTTAGAGGGGGACACCATATATTTT; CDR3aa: CASSPVYLEGDTIYF
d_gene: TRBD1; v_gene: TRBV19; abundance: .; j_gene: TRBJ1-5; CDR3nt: TGTGCCAGTAGGGGGGTGGGACAGGGACGTAGCAATCAGCCCCAGCATTTT; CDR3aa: CASRGVGQGRSNQPQHF
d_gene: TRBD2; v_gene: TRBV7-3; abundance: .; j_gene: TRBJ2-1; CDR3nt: TGTGCCAGCAGCTCATATAACAGAGGACTAGCGGGTTCGGATGAGCAGTTCTTC; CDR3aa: CASSSYNRGLAGSDEQFF
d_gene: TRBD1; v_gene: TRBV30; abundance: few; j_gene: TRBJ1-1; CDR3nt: TGTGCCTGGGGAGGGGGGACAGGGCCTGAAGCTTTCTTT; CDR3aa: CAWGGGTGPEAFF
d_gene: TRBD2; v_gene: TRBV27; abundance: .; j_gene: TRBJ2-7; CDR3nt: TGTGCCAGCAGTCCCCAGCGGGGTCCGGACGAGCAGTACTTC; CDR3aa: CASSPQRGPDEQYF
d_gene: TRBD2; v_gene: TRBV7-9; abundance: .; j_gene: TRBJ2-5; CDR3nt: TGTGCCAGCGGGAGGGAAGAGACCCAGTACTTC; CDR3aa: CASGREETQYF
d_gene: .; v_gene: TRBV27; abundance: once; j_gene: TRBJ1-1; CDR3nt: TGTGCCAGCAGTGGGGGGGGGCCCGGCACTGAAGCTTTCTTT; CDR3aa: CASSGGGPGTEAFF
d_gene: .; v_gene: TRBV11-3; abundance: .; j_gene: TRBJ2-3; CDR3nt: TGTGCCAGCAGCTTATCAGAAGATACGCAGTATTTT; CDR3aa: CASSLSEDTQYF
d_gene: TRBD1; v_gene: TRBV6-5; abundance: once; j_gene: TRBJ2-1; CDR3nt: TGTGCCAGCAGTTGGACAGGGGGCTATGAGCAGTTCTTC; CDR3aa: CASSWTGGYEQFF
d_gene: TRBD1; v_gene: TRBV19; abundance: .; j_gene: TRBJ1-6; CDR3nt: TGTGCCAGTAGTATAAGGCAGGGGGCGATTGGGGTTTCACCCCTCCACTTT; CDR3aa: CASSIRQGAIGVSPLHF
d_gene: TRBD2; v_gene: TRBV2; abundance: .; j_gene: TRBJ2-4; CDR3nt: TGTGCCAGCAGGCCGGGACTAGCGGGGGGTTTAGCCAAAAACATTCAGTACTTC; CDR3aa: CASRPGLAGGLAKNIQYF
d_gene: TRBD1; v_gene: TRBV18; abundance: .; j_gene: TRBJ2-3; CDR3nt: TGTGCCAGCTCAGCGGGACAGGACACAGATACGCAGTATTTT; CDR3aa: CASSAGQDTDTQYF
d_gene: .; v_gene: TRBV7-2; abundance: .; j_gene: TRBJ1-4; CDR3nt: TGTGCCAGCAGCTTAGGGCGGAGCCGAAAACTGTTTTTT; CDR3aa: CASSLGRSRKLFF
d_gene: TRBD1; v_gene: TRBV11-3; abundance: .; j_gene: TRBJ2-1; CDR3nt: TGTGCCAGCAGCTTAGGGACAGGAACTTACAATGAGCAGTTCTTC; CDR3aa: CASSLGTGTYNEQFF
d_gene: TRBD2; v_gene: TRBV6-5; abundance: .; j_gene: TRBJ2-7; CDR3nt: TGTGCCAGCAGTTACGTAGCGGGGACTTCCTACGAGCAGTACTTC; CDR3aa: CASSYVAGTSYEQYF
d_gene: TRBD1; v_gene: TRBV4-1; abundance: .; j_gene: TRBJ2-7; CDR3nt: TGCGCCAGCAGCCAAGGATATACCCCGGGACAGGGGTGCGAGCAGTACTTC; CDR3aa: CASSQGYTPGQGCEQYF
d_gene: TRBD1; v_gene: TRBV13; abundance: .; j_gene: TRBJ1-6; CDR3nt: TGTGCCAGCAGCCCGGACAGGGGGCTGGATTCACCCCTCCACTTT; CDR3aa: CASSPDRGLDSPLHF
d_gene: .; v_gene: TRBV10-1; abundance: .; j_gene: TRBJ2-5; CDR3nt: TGCGCCAGCAGTGCAACTGACAGGGAGACCCAGTACTTC; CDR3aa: CASSATDRETQYF
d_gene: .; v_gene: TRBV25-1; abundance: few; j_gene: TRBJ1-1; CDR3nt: TGTGCCAGCCGCGGCGTGAACACTGAAGCTTTCTTT; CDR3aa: CASRGVNTEAFF
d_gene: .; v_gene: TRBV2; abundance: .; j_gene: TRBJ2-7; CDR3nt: TGTGCCAGCAGCGACGCGGAGGATAGGCACGAGCAGTACTTC; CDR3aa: CASSDAEDRHEQYF
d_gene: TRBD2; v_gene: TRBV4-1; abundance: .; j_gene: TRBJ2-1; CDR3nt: TGCGCCAGCAGCCAAGATCGTTGGACTAGCGGGTACAATGAGCAGTTCTTC; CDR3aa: CASSQDRWTSGYNEQFF
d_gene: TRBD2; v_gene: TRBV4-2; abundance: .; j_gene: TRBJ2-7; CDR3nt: TGTGCCAGCAGCCTCCACACAGCGGGGGGCTCCTACGAGCAGTACTTC; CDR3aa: CASSLHTAGGSYEQYF
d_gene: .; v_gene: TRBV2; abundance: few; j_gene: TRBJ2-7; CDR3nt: TGTGCCAGCTCCCCCGACAGCGTCGGCTACGAGCAGTACTTC; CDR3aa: CASSPDSVGYEQYF
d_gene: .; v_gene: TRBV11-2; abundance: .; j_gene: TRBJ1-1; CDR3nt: TGTGCCAGCAGTCCCAAACAGGGTCAGAACACTGAAGCTTTCTTT; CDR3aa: CASSPKQGQNTEAFF
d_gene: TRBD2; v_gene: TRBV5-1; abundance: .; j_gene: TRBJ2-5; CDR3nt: TGCGCCAGCAGCTTGGCCTTATCTAGCGGCCAAGAGACCCAGTACTTC; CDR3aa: CASSLALSSGQETQYF
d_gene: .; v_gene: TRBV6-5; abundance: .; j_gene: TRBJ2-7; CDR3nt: TGTGCCAGCAGTCTTAGGGCGGGGGCCCACGAGCAGTACTTC; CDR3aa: CASSLRAGAHEQYF
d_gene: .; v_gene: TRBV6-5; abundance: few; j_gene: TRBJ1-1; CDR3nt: TGTGCCAGCAGTTACTCATTGTGGGGGGACACTGAAGCTTTCTTT; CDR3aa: CASSYSLWGDTEAFF
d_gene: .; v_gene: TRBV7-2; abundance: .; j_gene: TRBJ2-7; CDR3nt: TGTGCCAGCAGCTTAGAATCAGGGGATTACGAGCAGTGCTTC; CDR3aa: CASSLESGDYEQCF
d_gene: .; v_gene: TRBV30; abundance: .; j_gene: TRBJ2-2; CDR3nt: TGTGCCTGGAGTACGACACTGAACACCGGGGAGCTGTTTTTT; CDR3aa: CAWSTTLNTGELFF
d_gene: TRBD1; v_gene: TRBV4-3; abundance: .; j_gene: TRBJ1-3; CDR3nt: TGCGCCAGCAGCCAAGAAGCTTGGGACAGACCTGGAAACACCATATATTTT; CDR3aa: CASSQEAWDRPGNTIYF
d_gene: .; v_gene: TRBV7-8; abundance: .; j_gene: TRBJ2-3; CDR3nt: TGTGCCAGCAGCCCCATTGGGAGCTGGGGCACAGATACGCAGTATTTT; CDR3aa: CASSPIGSWGTDTQYF
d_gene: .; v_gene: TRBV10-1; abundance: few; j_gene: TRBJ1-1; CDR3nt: TGCGCCAGCAGTGAGTCGACACGAAACACTGAAGCTTTCTTT; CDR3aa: CASSESTRNTEAFF
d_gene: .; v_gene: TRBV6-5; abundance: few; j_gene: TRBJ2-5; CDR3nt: TGTGCCAGCAGTTACGGTCTTGGCGGGACCCAGTACTTC; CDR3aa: CASSYGLGGTQYF
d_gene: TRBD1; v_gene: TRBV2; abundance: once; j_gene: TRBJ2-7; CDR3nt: TGTGCCAGCAGCGCCCCGGGACAGGGGAACGAGCAGTACTTC; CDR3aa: CASSAPGQGNEQYF
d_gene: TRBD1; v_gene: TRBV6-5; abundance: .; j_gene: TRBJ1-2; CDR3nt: TGTGCCAGCATTTTTGACAGGGGGGACTATGGCTACACCTTC; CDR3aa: CASIFDRGDYGYTF
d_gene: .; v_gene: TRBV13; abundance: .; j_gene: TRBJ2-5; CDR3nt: TGTGCCAGCAGCCGGGGGGCCCAGGAAGAGACCCAGTACTTC; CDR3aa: CASSRGAQEETQYF
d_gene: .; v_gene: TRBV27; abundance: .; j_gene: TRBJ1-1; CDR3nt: TGTGCCGGTAGCAAAGTGAACACTGAAGCTTTCTTT; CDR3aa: CAGSKVNTEAFF
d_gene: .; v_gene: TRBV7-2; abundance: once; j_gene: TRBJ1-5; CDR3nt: TGTGCCAGCAGCTTAGAACCGACAGGAGGACAGCCCCAGCATTTT; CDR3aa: CASSLEPTGGQPQHF